Below are 22 T cell receptor beta chains sequenced from a single sample in a study of cytomegalovirus exposure and HLA in healthy donors. The PCR used 60 Vbeta and 13 Jbeta primers. Here immunoSEQ multiplex PCR was the method, and the copy in TCRdb shows in-frame clones only, minus some. The data contain about 110,000 clones, about 70% of them singletons. Sequencing was performed on PBMCs. These TCRs come from a woman in her 30s in good health and CMV-seronegative.

The chain combines TRBV6-6 with TRBJ1-4; 9 bases match TRBD1. Per germline, CDR1 MNHNY and CDR2 SVGAGI (reference sequence). The CDR3 contains 16 residues. V lost 6 bases and J lost 6; bases outside the gene matches: 11. The CDR3 spells CASSPEYRGPYEKLFF. Written as DNA, the CDR3 is TGTGCCAGCAGCCCCGAATACAGGGGGCCTTATGAAAAACTGTTTTTT.

The chain links TRBV6-5 to TRBJ2-7; D remains unclear. V was clipped by 5 bases and J by 1 base, with 12 bases between them. The germline V gene has CDR1 MNHEY and CDR2 SVGAGI. This CDR3 region has 14 residues. The CDR3 loop reads CASSPLGGSYEQYF. DNA for the CDR3: TGTGCCAGCAGTCCCCTTGGCGGATCCTACGAGCAGTACTTC.

The CDR3 here is CAWGETPSTDTQYF. The CDR3 nucleotides read TGTGCCTGGGGGGAGACTCCTAGCACAGATACGCAGTATTTT. V usage is TRBV30 and J usage is TRBJ2-3; TRBD2 is a possible D gene (5 bases). The length of the CDR3 is 14 residues. Per the germline V gene, CDR1 is GTSNPN and CDR2 is SVGIG (reference sequence). The V and J ends lost 5 bases and 0 bases respectively, with 12 bases between them.

The chain carries TRBV6-5 and TRBJ2-1, with TRBD2 identical over 13 bases. V gave up 4 bases and J gave up 7 bases; unmatched junction bases: 7. The length of the CDR3 is 16 residues. Germline loops: CDR1 MNHEY, CDR2 SVGAGI. The CDR3 nucleotides read TGTGCCAGCAGTTGTACTAGCGGGGGGGCCTTAAATGAGCAGTTCTTC. It yields the protein CASSCTSGGALNEQFF.

The chain employs TRBV5-1 and TRBJ1-1; 7 bases map to TRBD1. The CDR3 has 13 amino acids. V was clipped by 1 base and J by 4 bases; unmatched bases: 1. Germline CDR1 reads SGHRS; CDR2 reads YFSETQ. The CDR3 spells CASSLTGVTEAFF. The CDR3 DNA reads as TGCGCCAGCAGCTTGACAGGGGTCACTGAAGCTTTCTTT.

This chain links TRBV5-6 with TRBJ2-3; D is perhaps TRBD2 (6 bases). This CDR3 is built from 16 residues. From germline, CDR1 is SGHDT and CDR2 YYEEEE. The germline V and J ends were trimmed by 1 base and 0 bases, with 12 bases remaining between them. In DNA form, the CDR3 reads TGTGCCAGCAGCTTGAGCGCGGGGCTTAGCACAGATACGCAGTATTTT. It yields the protein CASSLSAGLSTDTQYF.

The table lists this clone with a count of one. The chain joins TRBV6-5 to TRBJ2-7; 8 nucleotides align to TRBD1. Germline CDR1 and CDR2: MNHEY and SVGAGI. Trimming at V came to 6 bases and at J to 6 bases, leaving 4 bases not matched to a gene. The CDR3 sequence is 12 residues long. The CDR3 nucleotides are TGTGCCAGCAGGGACAGGGTCGGCGAGCAGTACTTC. Encoded protein: CASRDRVGEQYF.

V and J are TRBV5-6 and TRBJ2-2; 12 bases match TRBD1. The CDR3 loop spans 16 amino acids. Germline V gene sequence: CDR1 SGHDT, CDR2 YYEEEE. Germline trimming cut 2 bases from V and 5 bases from J; bases unmatched to any gene: 4. This CDR3 reads CASSFGTGGRTGELFF. In DNA, the CDR3 is TGTGCCAGCAGCTTTGGGACAGGGGGCAGAACCGGGGAGCTGTTTTTT.

The chain employs TRBV7-8 and TRBJ2-1, with 8 bases aligning to TRBD2. This CDR3 spans 16 amino acids. J was trimmed by 4 bases and V by 0 bases; bases with no gene match: 5. CDR1 is SGHVS and CDR2 is FQNEAQ in the germline V gene. The DNA for the CDR3 is TGTGCCAGCAGCTTAGCCGTGACTAGCGATTACAATGAGCAGTTCTTC. It encodes CASSLAVTSDYNEQFF.

This chain connects TRBV19 to TRBJ2-1; 9 positions match TRBD2. The CDR3 is 14 amino acids. Unmatched junction bases numbered 8, after V lost 5 bases and J lost 9 bases. From germline, CDR1 is LNHDA and CDR2 SQIVND (reference sequence). In DNA form, the CDR3 reads TGTGCCAGTAGTGTTAGCGGGAGTGGTAGTGAGCAGTTCTTC. Amino acid sequence: CASSVSGSGSEQFF.

Notes on this clone: Other DNA sequences in the same sample also yield this CDR3. The chain joins TRBV5-1 to TRBJ2-2; weak D call: TRBD2 (5 bases). This CDR3 comprises 13 residues. Germline V gene sequence: CDR1 SGHRS, CDR2 YFSETQ. V was cut by 2 bases and J by 6 bases, with 8 bases left in between. Written as DNA, the CDR3 is TGCGCCAGCAGCTTAGGAGGAGCCGGGGAGCTGTTTTTT. Protein: CASSLGGAGELFF.

The genes are TRBV29-1 and TRBJ1-4, with 9 bases that match TRBD1. This CDR3 has 13 residues. V was clipped by 6 bases and J by 7 bases; unmatched bases: 6. In germline, CDR1 is SQVTM, CDR2 ANQGSEA. CDR3 residues: CSVRTGDSEKLFF. The CDR3 nucleotides are TGCAGCGTGAGGACAGGGGACTCTGAAAAACTGTTTTTT. The full variable domain, with the rest looked up from reference TRBV29-1 and TRBJ1-4, is SAVISQKPSRDICQRGTSLTIQCQVDSQVTMMFWYRQQPGQSLTLIATANQGSEATYESGFVIDKFPISRPNLTFSTLTVSNMSPEDSSIYLCSVRTGDSEKLFFGSGTQLSVL.

This clone occurred a few times. The genes are TRBV30 and TRBJ1-5; a weak D match, TRBD1 (6 bases). This CDR3 comprises 14 residues. Germline loops: CDR1 GTSNPN, CDR2 SVGIG (reference sequence). The V end lost 8 bases, the J end lost 0 bases, and 14 bases lay between the germline ends. CDR3 residues: CATGTPDSNQPQHF. CDR3 coding DNA: TGTGCCACCGGGACACCCGATAGCAATCAGCCCCAGCATTTT.

This rearrangement joins TRBV6-6 to TRBJ2-2, with 13 bases matching TRBD2. Germline trimming cut 2 bases from V and 3 bases from J; bases unmatched to any gene: 0. Germline V gene lookup returns CDR1 MNHNY and CDR2 SVGAGI (reference sequence). This CDR3 spans 16 amino acids. Here the CDR3 DNA reads TGTGCCAGCAGTTACGGACTAGCGGGAGACACCGGGGAGCTGTTTTTT. Translated, it gives CASSYGLAGDTGELFF.

The chain is built from TRBV18 and TRBJ2-3, with TRBD2 as a possible D gene (7 bases). Germline values: CDR1 KGHSH, CDR2 LQKENI. The CDR3 runs 14 residues. V was clipped by 3 bases and J by 6 bases, with 13 bases between them. The CDR3 DNA reads as TGTGCCAGCTCACCTTCGGGGGGCCGGGATACGCAGTATTTT. Translated, it gives CASSPSGGRDTQYF.

This clone was picked up one time. The chain links TRBV5-8 to TRBJ1-2, with 11 bases that match TRBD1. Germline assignment: CDR1 SGHTS and CDR2 YDEGEE. CDR3 length equals 15 residues. The J segment lost 6 bases and the V segment lost 8 bases, leaving 12 bases of the junction unmatched. CDR3 protein: CASGQGAPISNGYTF. CDR3 sequence (DNA): TGTGCCAGTGGACAGGGGGCGCCTATTTCGAATGGCTACACCTTC.

V and J are TRBV6-5 and TRBJ1-2; 8 nucleotides agree with TRBD1. Trimming cost V 7 bases and J 12 bases; bases outside gene matches: 19. This CDR3 spans 15 amino acids. Germline values: CDR1 MNHEY, CDR2 SVGAGI. This CDR3 reads CASKGGQGARGVHTF. In nucleotides, the CDR3 is TGTGCCAGCAAGGGGGGGCAGGGGGCGCGAGGTGTACACACCTTC.

The chain links TRBV6-6 to TRBJ2-3; TRBD2 might be the D (6 bases). Germline assignment: CDR1 MNHNY and CDR2 SVGAGI (reference sequence). This CDR3 has 13 amino acids. Trimming cost V 6 bases and J 7 bases, with 14 bases left between them. The CDR3 nucleotides are TGTGCCAGCAGACTCCGGGACTCGTATACGCAGTATTTT. Translation gives CASRLRDSYTQYF.

Remarks on this clone: The junction and the germline gene differ at one end; a read error may be behind it. V is TRBV7-9 and J is TRBJ2-2, with 11 bases aligning to TRBD1. Germline V CDR1 and CDR2: SEHNR, FQNEAQ (reference sequence). There are 18 residues in the CDR3. CDR3 bases: TGTTCCAGCAGCTCCTGGACAGGGGGCGGATTTCTCACCGGGGAGCTGTTTTTT. As protein: CSSSSWTGGGFLTGELFF.

The chain carries TRBV6-5 and TRBJ1-5; the D is unclear. V was clipped by 0 bases and J by 8 bases, with 8 bases between them. CDR1 is MNHEY and CDR2 is SVGAGI in the germline V gene. This CDR3 region has 13 residues. CDR3 residues: CASSYSREEPQHF. CDR3 sequence (DNA): TGTGCCAGCAGTTACTCGAGGGAGGAGCCCCAGCATTTT.

A few counts support this clone. The V gene is TRBV5-1, the J gene TRBJ2-5; D unclear. The V and J ends lost 2 bases and 3 bases respectively, with 8 bases between them. Per the germline V gene, CDR1 is SGHRS and CDR2 is YFSETQ. The CDR3 extends over 13 amino acids. CDR3 nucleotide sequence: TGCGCCAGCAGCTTAGCATATAAAGAGACCCAGTACTTC. Amino acid sequence: CASSLAYKETQYF.

This clone was observed once. The V gene is TRBV6-1, the J gene TRBJ2-7; weak D call: TRBD2 (5 bases). The CDR3 extends over 12 amino acids. Looked up from germline, CDR1 is MNHNS and CDR2 is SASEGT. The V end was cut by 7 bases, the J end by 6 bases, with 13 bases between. The CDR3 region has the DNA TGTGCCAGCACCAAGGACCGGGGCGAGCAGTACTTC. Its protein is CASTKDRGEQYF.